This is a list of T cell receptor beta chains from one sample in a study of early T cells in non-severe SARS-CoV-2 infection. Each CDR3 protein gets one entry after TCRdb re-called the 5' RACE reads with MiXCR. The sample comprises 48,000 or so distinct CDR3 sequences, 6.2% of which are singletons, and approximately 6.3% rests with the top ten. Here the sequenced sample was whole blood, taken at baseline. Receptors originate from an adult who was a healthcare worker with PCR-confirmed SARS-CoV-2 infection or an uninfected control (not recorded which). The CDR3 runs from the conserved cysteine through the conserved F or W. A D gene is named only where the DNA matches it firmly. Some rows mark clone size as missing; the rest say once, few, many or name a class of expanded clone.

-,TRBV3-1,TRBJ1-4,-,TGTGCCAGCAGCCAAGATTGGGATGAAAAACTGTTTTTT,CASSQDWDEKLFF
-,TRBV19,TRBJ2-1,-,TGTGCCAGTAGTGACCGAAACAATGAGCAGTTCTTC,CASSDRNNEQFF
-,TRBV7-2,TRBJ2-7,-,TGTGCCAGCAGCTCCACAGGGACCTACGAGCAGTACTTC,CASSSTGTYEQYF
many,TRBV4-2,TRBJ2-5,TRBD2,TGTGCCAGCAGCGACGGGACTAGCGGGAGGGCAAGGGAGACCCAGTACTTC,CASSDGTSGRARETQYF
-,TRBV14,TRBJ1-3,-,TGTGCCAGCAGTACCACGAGGTCCCCTTTCTCTGGAAACACCATATATTTT,CASSTTRSPFSGNTIYF
many,TRBV18,TRBJ1-2,TRBD1,TGTGCCAGCTCACCGGGACAGGGCAGAGCTAACTATGGCTACACCTTC,CASSPGQGRANYGYTF
many,TRBV11-2,TRBJ2-5,TRBD1,TGTGCCAGCAGTCGGGACAGGGTAGGAGAGACCCAGTACTTC,CASSRDRVGETQYF
many,TRBV2,TRBJ2-7,-,TGTGCCAGCAGTCTAAGGGTCGAATCCTACGAGCAGTACTTC,CASSLRVESYEQYF
many,TRBV20-1,TRBJ2-5,-,TGCAGTGCCGAGTACCAAGAGACCCAGTACTTC,CSAEYQETQYF
many,TRBV7-2,TRBJ2-7,-,TGTGCCAGCAGCCCACAGCGAAGCTCCTACGAGCAGTACTTC,CASSPQRSSYEQYF
many,TRBV3-1,TRBJ1-2,TRBD1,TGTGCCAGCAGCCGGACAGGGGGCTATGGCTACACCTTC,CASSRTGGYGYTF